This entry concerns a single T cell receptor (beta chain). Other DNA sequences in the sample encode the same CDR3. As processed by the authors: Reference gene primers were amplified, and this amplification served to estimate nucleated cell counts. Sequenced by immunoSEQ multiplex PCR; TCRdb stores in-frame clones only, minus some. The V and J calls and the clone size are those of that table, but D and trimming were determined from the DNA. The sample contains roughly 160,000 clones, 65% to 85% of which appear only once. This specimen belongs to a study of blood T cell repertoires in COVID-19. Overall study context: Whether acute or convalescent, the COVID-19 samples came from the United States, Italy and Spain. T cells, B-cell-depleted T cells, or PBMCs supplied cDNA or gDNA.

Germline V gives CDR1 SGHRS, CDR2 YFSETQ. The CDR3 totals 15 residues. With V trimmed by 0 bases and J by 2 bases, 4 bases remained unmatched. The chain recombines TRBV5-1 with TRBJ2-5, with 7 bases aligning to TRBD1. The source is a woman aged 70 to 79 who had recovered from COVID-19. Sequences were obtained from peripheral blood. The CDR3: CASSLGGGPQETQYF. The CDR3 bases are TGCGCCAGCAGCTTGGGAGGGGGCCCTCAAGAGACCCAGTACTTC.